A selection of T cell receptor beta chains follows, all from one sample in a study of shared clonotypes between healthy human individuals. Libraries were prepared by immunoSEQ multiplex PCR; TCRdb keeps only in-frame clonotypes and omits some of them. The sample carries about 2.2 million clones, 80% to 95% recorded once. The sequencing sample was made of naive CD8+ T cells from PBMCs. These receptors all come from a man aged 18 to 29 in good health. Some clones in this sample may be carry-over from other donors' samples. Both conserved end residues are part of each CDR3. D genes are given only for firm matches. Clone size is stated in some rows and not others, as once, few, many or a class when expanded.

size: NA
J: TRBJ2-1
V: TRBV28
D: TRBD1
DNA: TGTGCCAGCAGTTTATTGGCTTGGGACAGGTACAATGAGCAGTTCTTC
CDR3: CASSLLAWDRYNEQFF

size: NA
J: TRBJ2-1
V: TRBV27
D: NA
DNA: TGTGCCAGCAGTTTTGGGGGTAATGAGCAGTTCTTC
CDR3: CASSFGGNEQFF

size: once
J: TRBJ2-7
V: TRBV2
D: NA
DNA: TGTGCCAGCAAGGGCCAGACCAACTACGAGCAGTACTTC
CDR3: CASKGQTNYEQYF

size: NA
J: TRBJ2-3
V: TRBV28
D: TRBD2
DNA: TGTGCCAGCAGTATTCCGGGACTAGCGGCTCCTCCTAGCACAGATACGCAGTATTTT
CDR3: CASSIPGLAAPPSTDTQYF

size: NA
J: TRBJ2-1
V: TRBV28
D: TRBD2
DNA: TGTGCCTCGACCTTAGCGGGAGGAGGCTATGAGCAGTTCTTC
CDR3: CASTLAGGGYEQFF

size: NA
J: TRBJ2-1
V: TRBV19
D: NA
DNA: TGTGCCAGTAGCTCGGTGAGCTCCTACAATGAGCAGTTCTTC
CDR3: CASSSVSSYNEQFF

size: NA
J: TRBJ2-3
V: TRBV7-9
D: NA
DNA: TGTGCCAGCAGCCCCCGAGGGGACAAAACCCACACAGATACGCAGTATTTT
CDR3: CASSPRGDKTHTDTQYF

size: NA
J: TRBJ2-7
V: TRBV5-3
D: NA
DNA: TGTGCCAGAAGCGATTTCGACGAGCAGTACTTC
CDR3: CARSDFDEQYF

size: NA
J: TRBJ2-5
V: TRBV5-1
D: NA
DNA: TGCGCCAGCAGCTTGGGTGGGTTGCAAGAGACCCAGTACTTC
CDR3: CASSLGGLQETQYF

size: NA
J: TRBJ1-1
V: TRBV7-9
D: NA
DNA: TGTGCCAGCAGCCCCGGGACATCTGAAGCTTTCTTT
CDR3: CASSPGTSEAFF

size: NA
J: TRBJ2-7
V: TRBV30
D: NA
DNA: TGTGCCTGGAGTCGGGACCTAACAACCTACGAGCAGTACTTC
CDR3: CAWSRDLTTYEQYF

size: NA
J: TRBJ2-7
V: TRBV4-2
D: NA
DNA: TGTGCCAGCAGCCAGGGTAATAGCTACGAGCAGTACTTC
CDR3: CASSQGNSYEQYF

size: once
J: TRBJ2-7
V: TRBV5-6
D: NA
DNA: TGTGCCAGTGCACAGGGTTCCGACGAGCAGTACTTC
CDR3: CASAQGSDEQYF

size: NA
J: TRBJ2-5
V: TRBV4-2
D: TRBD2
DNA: TGTGCCAGCAGCCAGACTAGCGGGAGGCAGGAGACCCAGTACTTC
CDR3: CASSQTSGRQETQYF

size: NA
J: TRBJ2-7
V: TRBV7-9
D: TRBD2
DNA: TGTGCCAGCAGCTTCCTAGCGGGAGGGCCTGAGCAGTACTTC
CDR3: CASSFLAGGPEQYF

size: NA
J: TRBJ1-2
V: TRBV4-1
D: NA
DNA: TGCGCCAGCAGCCAAGGGTTCAGTAACTATGGCTACACCTTC
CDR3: CASSQGFSNYGYTF

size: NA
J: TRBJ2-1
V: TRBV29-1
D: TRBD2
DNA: TGCAGCGTTGTCCCCATAGCGGGAGATAATAATGAGCAGTTCTTC
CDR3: CSVVPIAGDNNEQFF

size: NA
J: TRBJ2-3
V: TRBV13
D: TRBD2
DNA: TGTGCCAGCACCAAAGCGGGAGGGCCGGGTGATACGCAGTATTTT
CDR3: CASTKAGGPGDTQYF

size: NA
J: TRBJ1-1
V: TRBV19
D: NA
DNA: TGTGCCAGTCAGGACAGAGGGGGGCTCACTGAAGCTTTCTTT
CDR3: CASQDRGGLTEAFF

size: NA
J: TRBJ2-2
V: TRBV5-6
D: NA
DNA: TGTGCCAGCAGCTTGGACGGCTCCACCGGGGAGCTGTTTTTT
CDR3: CASSLDGSTGELFF

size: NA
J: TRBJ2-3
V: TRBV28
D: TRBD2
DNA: TGTGCCAGCAGTTTATTAGCGGGAGTGGGCACAGATACGCAGTATTTT
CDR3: CASSLLAGVGTDTQYF

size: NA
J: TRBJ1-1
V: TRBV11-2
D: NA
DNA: TGTGCCAGCAGCTTAGGGGAGGTCGGACTGAACACTGAAGCTTTCTTT
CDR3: CASSLGEVGLNTEAFF

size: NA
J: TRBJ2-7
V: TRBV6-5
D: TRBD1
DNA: TGTGCCAGCAGTTACAGGGGGCAGGCCTACGAGCAGTACTTC
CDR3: CASSYRGQAYEQYF

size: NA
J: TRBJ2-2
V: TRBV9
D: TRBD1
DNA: TGTGCCAGCAGCGCCTGGGACAGGGCCACCGGGGAGCTGTTTTTT
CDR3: CASSAWDRATGELFF

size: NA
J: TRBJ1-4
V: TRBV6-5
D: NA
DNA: TGTGCCAGCAAGGAAAGACAGGTTAATGAAAAACTGTTTTTT
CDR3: CASKERQVNEKLFF

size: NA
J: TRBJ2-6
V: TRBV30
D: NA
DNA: TGTGCCTGGAGTGTAGGGGCCGGGGCCAACGTCCTGACTTTC
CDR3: CAWSVGAGANVLTF

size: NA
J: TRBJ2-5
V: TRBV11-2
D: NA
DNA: TGTGCCAGCAGCTACATATATGGCGGAGGCGAGACCCAGTACTTC
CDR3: CASSYIYGGGETQYF

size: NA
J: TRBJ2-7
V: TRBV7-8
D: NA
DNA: TGTGCCAGCAGCACGGGAACCGGGGCGGACGGGCAGTACTTC
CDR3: CASSTGTGADGQYF

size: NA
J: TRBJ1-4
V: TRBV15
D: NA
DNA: TGTGCCACCTCCCCGATGGGGGGGCTGAGTGAAAAACTGTTTTTT
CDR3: CATSPMGGLSEKLFF

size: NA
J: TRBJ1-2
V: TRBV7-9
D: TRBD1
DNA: TGTGCCAGCAGTACAACCGGGACAGAGAACTATGGCTACACCTTC
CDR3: CASSTTGTENYGYTF

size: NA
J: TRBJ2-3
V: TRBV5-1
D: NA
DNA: TGCGCCAGCAGCTTGGAGAATGGACACGCAGATACGCAGTATTTT
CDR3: CASSLENGHADTQYF

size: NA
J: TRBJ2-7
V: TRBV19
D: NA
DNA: TGTGCCAGTAGTTTCCGGGGCGAGCAGTACTTC
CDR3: CASSFRGEQYF

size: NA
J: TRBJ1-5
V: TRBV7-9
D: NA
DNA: TGTGCCAGCAGCTTTTGGGGGGCACAGGGCAATCAGCCCCAGCATTTT
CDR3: CASSFWGAQGNQPQHF

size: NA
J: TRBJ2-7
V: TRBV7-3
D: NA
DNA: TGTGCCAGCAGCTTAATGTCAGGTAACTCCTACGAGCAGTACTTC
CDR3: CASSLMSGNSYEQYF

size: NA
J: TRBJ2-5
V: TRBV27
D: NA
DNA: TGTGCCAGCAGTTATGGGGGCAGAACCCAAGAGACCCAGTACTTC
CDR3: CASSYGGRTQETQYF

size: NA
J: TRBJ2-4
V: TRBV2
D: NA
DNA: TGTGCCAGCAGTGCAAGGACAGATCTAGCCAAAAACATTCAGTACTTC
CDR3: CASSARTDLAKNIQYF

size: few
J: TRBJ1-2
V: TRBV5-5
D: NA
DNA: TGTGCCAGCAGCTTGACGGCCAGGGTGCCAGCTAACTATGGCTACACCTTC
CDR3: CASSLTARVPANYGYTF

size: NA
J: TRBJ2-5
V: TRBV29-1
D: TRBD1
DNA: TGCAGCGTTGGGGCCGGGACAGGGGGCGAGGGCCAAGAGACCCAGTACTTC
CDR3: CSVGAGTGGEGQETQYF

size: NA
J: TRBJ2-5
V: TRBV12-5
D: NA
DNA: TGTGCTAGTGGTTCCGACCTTGGGGGGCCGGTTTTGGGCGAGACCCAGTACTTC
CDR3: CASGSDLGGPVLGETQYF

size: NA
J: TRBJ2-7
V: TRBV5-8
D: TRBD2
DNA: TGTGCCAGCAGCTGGGTAGCGGGAGCCCACTACGAGCAGTACTTC
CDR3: CASSWVAGAHYEQYF

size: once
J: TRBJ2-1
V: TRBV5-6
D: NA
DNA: TGTGCCAGCAGCTTCAGTGAGCAGTTCTTC
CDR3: CASSFSEQFF

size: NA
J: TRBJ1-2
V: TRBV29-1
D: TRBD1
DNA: TGCAGCGCCATACAGGGGGCGTATGGCTACACCTTC
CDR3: CSAIQGAYGYTF